This TCR beta chain was sequenced for a study of blood T cell repertoires in COVID-19. Libraries were prepared by immunoSEQ multiplex PCR; TCRdb keeps only in-frame clonotypes and omits some of them. The sample shows hundreds of thousands of clones, about 86% of them seen only once. Participants had their cohort set by participant-reported clinical history. This clonotype was obtained from a man aged 25 to 40 with acute COVID-19. The sequencing sample was made of PBMCs or T cells enriched from blood (not recorded which).

The CDR3 nucleotides are TGCGCCAGCAGCCCATTTCCAGGGACAGGGTCTGAAGCTTTCTTT. Translation gives CASSPFPGTGSEAFF. The chain couples TRBV4-3 to TRBJ1-1; TRBD1 agrees at 9 bases. Germline trimming cut 4 bases from V and 6 bases from J; bases unmatched to any gene: 9. The CDR3 spans 15 residues. Germline CDR1 reads LGHNA; CDR2 reads YSLEER.